This TCR beta chain originates from a study of T cell repertoires in cytomegalovirus infection (dated by TCRdb to about 2019). For context, the study as a whole: Recently identified HLA-C-restricted CMV epitopes, whose presentation resists viral immunomodulation, were targeted by peptide stimulations together with well-studied HLA-B-restricted epitopes. The HLA type of each donor mattered for the analysis, because public TCR beta signatures pointed to carriage of CMV infection along with the matching HLA type.

Study-level results and caveats: The ex vivo response was dominated by HLA-C-restricted CMV-specific TCR beta clonotypes, and the single most frequent clonotype in two of eight donors was supplied by these HLA-C-restricted clonotypes. In both this cohort and an independent cohort of 352 donors, the cumulative frequency of public TCR beta family members distinguished carriers of CMV infection plus the relevant HLA type.

The treatment or condition label of this sample denotes: in vitro stimulation with specific CMV peptide epitopes to enrich CMV-specific T cells. A word on this clonotype: Its antigen specificity is not known. Base qualities were left out, and no much larger clone turns up one base away.

Reading from cysteine to phenylalanine, the CDR3 counts 12 amino acids. Only CDR3 DNA is held: 36 bases, read in frame from base 1. CDR1 SQVTM and CDR2 ANQGSEA are derived from the germline V gene. V is clipped by 4 bases and J by 3 bases, and the sequence between their germline boundaries is 9 bases long. For sequencing, an Illumina HiSeq 1500 was employed. TCRdb reworked the public reads: Q25 trimming with fastp, MiXCR clone assembly, productive beta chains retained. Rows merge per CDR3 protein into single entries with the most common DNA and genes. The sample table lists approximately 730,000 distinct CDR3 sequences, around 29% of them with a count of one. The top ten clonotypes cover around 13% of the sample.

The sequencing here drew on cultured CD8+ T cells from PBMCs, taken from culture after CMV antigen stimulation. The sequence came from a human donor in good health (CMV status not recorded). Some clones in this sample may be carry-over from other donors' samples. The chain is encoded by TRBV29-1 joined to TRBJ1-2; the D gene is unclear. The CDR3 region: CSVGGPYYGYTF. In nucleotide form, the sequence is TGCAGCGTTGGGGGTCCGTACTATGGCTACACCTTC.